This T cell receptor beta chain was captured in a study of blood T cell repertoires in COVID-19. Study context: The United States, Italy and Spain were the sources of the acute and convalescent COVID-19 samples. Sources were T cells, B-cell-depleted T cells, or PBMCs; the material itself was cDNA or gDNA.

As processed by the authors: Reference gene primer amplification in the assay estimated nucleated cell counts. TCRdb keeps only in-frame clones here, not all; method: immunoSEQ multiplex PCR. Clone size and the V and J calls come from that table; the DNA yielded D and trimming. Of 120,000 or so clones in the sample, 85% to 90% are singletons; the top ten hold roughly 8%. This clone was counted only a few times. The CDR3 runs 15 residues. The germline CDR1 and CDR2 sequences are SGHRS and YFSETQ. The V gene end was trimmed by 0 bases and the J gene end by 5 bases; junction bases not matched to a gene: 5.

V gene TRBV5-1 combines with J gene TRBJ1-1, with 9 bases aligning to TRBD1. This sequence originates from a man aged 45-65 years with acute or convalescent COVID-19. Sequences were obtained from peripheral blood. This CDR3 reads CASSLEGTGSTEAFF. The DNA of the CDR3 is TGCGCCAGCAGCTTGGAGGGGACAGGGAGTACTGAAGCTTTCTTT.